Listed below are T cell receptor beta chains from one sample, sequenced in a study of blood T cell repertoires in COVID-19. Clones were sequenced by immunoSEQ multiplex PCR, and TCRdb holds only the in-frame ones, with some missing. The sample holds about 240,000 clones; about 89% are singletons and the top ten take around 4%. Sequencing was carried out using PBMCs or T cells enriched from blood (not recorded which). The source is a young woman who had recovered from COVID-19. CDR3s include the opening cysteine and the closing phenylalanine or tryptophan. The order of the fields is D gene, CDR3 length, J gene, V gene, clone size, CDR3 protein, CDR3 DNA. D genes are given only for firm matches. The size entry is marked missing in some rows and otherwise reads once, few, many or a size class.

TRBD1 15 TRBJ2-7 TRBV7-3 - CASSFAPGQGAKQYF TGTGCCAGCAGCTTTGCACCGGGACAGGGGGCGAAGCAGTACTTC
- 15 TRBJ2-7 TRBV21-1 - CASRNGQGESYEQYF TGTGCCAGCCGGAATGGACAGGGGGAATCATACGAGCAGTACTTC
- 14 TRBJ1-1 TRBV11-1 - CASSTLKQRAEAFF TGTGCCAGCTCCACCCTGAAACAGAGGGCTGAAGCTTTCTTT
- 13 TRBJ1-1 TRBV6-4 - CASSVESGTEAFF TGTGCCAGCAGTGTTGAGTCTGGCACTGAAGCTTTCTTT
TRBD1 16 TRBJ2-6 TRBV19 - CASSSGTGAGANVLTF TGTGCCAGTAGTTCCGGGACAGGGGCTGGGGCCAACGTCCTGACTTTC
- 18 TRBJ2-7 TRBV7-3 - CASSSYSRVAGELREQYF TGTGCCAGCAGCTCCTATTCAAGAGTAGCAGGGGAGTTGAGGGAGCAGTACTTC
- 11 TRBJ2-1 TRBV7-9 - CASSLAPIPFF TGTGCCAGCAGCTTAGCCCCCATTCCGTTCTTC
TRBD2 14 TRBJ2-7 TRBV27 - CASMGLAGPDEQYF TGTGCCAGCATGGGACTAGCGGGCCCTGACGAGCAGTACTTC
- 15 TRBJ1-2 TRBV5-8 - CASSLVAFANYGYTF TGTGCCAGCAGCTTGGTGGCCTTTGCTAACTATGGCTACACCTTC
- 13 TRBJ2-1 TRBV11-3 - CASSLDSDNEQFF TGTGCCAGCAGCTTAGATTCGGACAATGAGCAGTTCTTC
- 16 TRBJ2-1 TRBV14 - CASSQVPGSSYNEQFF TGTGCCAGCAGCCAAGTGCCGGGATCCTCCTACAATGAGCAGTTCTTC
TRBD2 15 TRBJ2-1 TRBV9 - CASSAGRAGYNEQFF TGTGCCAGCAGCGCTGGGAGGGCCGGGTACAATGAGCAGTTCTTC
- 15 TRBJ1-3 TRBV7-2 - CASSLTRGSGNTIYF TGTGCCAGCAGCTTAACCCGGGGCTCTGGAAACACCATATATTTT
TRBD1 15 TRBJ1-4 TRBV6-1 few CASSDRDRTYEKLFF TGTGCCAGCAGTGACCGGGACAGGACTTATGAAAAACTGTTTTTT
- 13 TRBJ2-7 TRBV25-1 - CASSVSGLGEQYF TGTGCCAGCAGTGTATCGGGTCTCGGCGAGCAGTACTTC
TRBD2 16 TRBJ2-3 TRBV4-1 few CASSQGLAGSTDTQYF TGCGCCAGCAGCCAAGGACTAGCGGGAAGCACAGATACGCAGTATTTT
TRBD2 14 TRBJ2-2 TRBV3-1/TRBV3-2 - CASSRPGRAGELFF TGTGCCAGCAGCCGACCCGGGAGGGCCGGGGAGCTGTTTTTT
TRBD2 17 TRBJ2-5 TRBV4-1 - CASSRGSLAGAIETQYF TGCGCCAGCAGCCGCGGTTCCCTAGCGGGAGCTATAGAGACCCAGTACTTC
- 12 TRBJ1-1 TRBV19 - CASSITGTEAFF TGTGCCAGTAGTATCACAGGAACTGAAGCTTTCTTT
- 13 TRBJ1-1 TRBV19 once CASSIEGGTEAFF TGTGCCAGTAGTATAGAAGGGGGCACTGAAGCTTTCTTT
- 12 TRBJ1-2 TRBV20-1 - CSASSGDYGYTF TGCAGTGCTAGTTCGGGGGACTATGGCTACACCTTC
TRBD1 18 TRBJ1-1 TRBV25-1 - CASSEYTVRTGGNTEAFF TGTGCCAGCAGTGAATATACCGTTAGAACAGGGGGCAACACTGAAGCTTTCTTT
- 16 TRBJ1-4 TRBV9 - CASSTPTGSTNEKLFF TGTGCCAGCAGCACCCCGACAGGATCAACTAATGAAAAACTGTTTTTT
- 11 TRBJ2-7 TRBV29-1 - CSVSYAYEQYF TGCAGCGTCAGTTATGCCTACGAGCAGTACTTC
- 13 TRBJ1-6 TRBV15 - CATSRDPVSPLHF TGTGCCACCAGCAGAGATCCGGTTTCACCCCTCCACTTT
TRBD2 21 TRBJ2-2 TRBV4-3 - CASSRGQIAGRISDGTGELFF TGCGCCAGCAGCCGAGGTCAGATAGCGGGAAGAATCTCGGATGGCACCGGGGAGCTGTTTTTT
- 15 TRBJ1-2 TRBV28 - CASSPRGREGYGYTF TGTGCCAGCAGTCCGCGAGGCAGGGAGGGGTATGGCTACACCTTC
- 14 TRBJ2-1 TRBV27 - CASSLALVHNEQFF TGTGCCAGCAGTTTGGCACTAGTTCACAATGAGCAGTTCTTC